This paragraph covers one T cell receptor beta chain sequence. Its antigen is unidentified. These data belong to a study of T cell responses to AZD1222 COVID-19 vaccine. Findings of the study overall: White British ancestry dominated among donors, who included more females, and clonal diversity was possibly underestimated. Receipt of two AZD1222 doses was followed by a rise in Spike-specific TCR breadth and depth.

Clones were read by immunoSEQ multiplex PCR, and TCRdb kept only the in-frame ones, dropping some. The sample includes more than 85,000 clones, around 90% seen only once; the top ten take around 1.5%. The CDR3 runs 12 residues. CDR1 and CDR2 from the germline V gene are LGHDT and YNNKEL (reference sequence). Trimming removed 8 bases from V and 5 bases from J, with 12 bases in between. This clonotype originated in an adult in good health. This chain links TRBV3-1 (or the pseudogene TRBV3-2) with TRBJ1-1; TRBD1 is a possible D gene (5 bases). Sequenced here: peripheral blood, sampled on day 0 of AZD1222 vaccination. The CDR3 sequence: CASVGWGTEAFF. The CDR3 DNA follows: TGTGCCAGCGTAGGGTGGGGGACTGAAGCTTTCTTT.